The rows below give T cell receptor beta chains drawn from one sample of a study of T cell repertoires in cytomegalovirus infection. These receptors' targets are unknown. One entry per CDR3 protein, called by TCRdb with MiXCR from the reads. The table shows hundreds of thousands of distinct CDR3 sequences, with around a third occurring only once. Here the sequenced sample was cultured PBMCs, taken from culture after CMV antigen stimulation. Receptors originate from a human donor in good health (CMV status not recorded). Some clones in this sample may be carry-over from other donors' samples. The conserved cysteine and the conserved F or W are not part of the CDR3 here. Fields, in order: V gene, J gene, CDR3 protein.

v_gene: TRBV12-3/TRBV12-4
j_gene: TRBJ2-5
CDR3aa: ASSLAGKTQY

v_gene: TRBV10-3
j_gene: TRBJ2-5
CDR3aa: AISEGARETQY

v_gene: TRBV7-9
j_gene: TRBJ2-7
CDR3aa: ASSPTTSGTAYEQY

v_gene: TRBV5-1
j_gene: TRBJ2-7
CDR3aa: ASSTQGSGEQY

v_gene: TRBV6-1
j_gene: TRBJ2-7
CDR3aa: ASSYRRQGEQY

v_gene: TRBV20-1
j_gene: TRBJ2-2
CDR3aa: SASLGQLSTGELF

v_gene: TRBV4-1
j_gene: TRBJ1-6
CDR3aa: ASSQRPGGEILSPLH

v_gene: TRBV20-1
j_gene: TRBJ1-4
CDR3aa: SARDHAAFEKLF

v_gene: TRBV7-8
j_gene: TRBJ1-4
CDR3aa: ASSPGQGQTEKLF

v_gene: TRBV2
j_gene: TRBJ2-7
CDR3aa: ASRSTLPYEQY

v_gene: TRBV6-6
j_gene: TRBJ1-2
CDR3aa: ASSYDRDFYGYT

v_gene: TRBV7-2
j_gene: TRBJ1-1
CDR3aa: ASSLQGGRTEAF

v_gene: TRBV12-3/TRBV12-4
j_gene: TRBJ2-2
CDR3aa: ASTTSPNTGELF

v_gene: TRBV19
j_gene: TRBJ1-5
CDR3aa: ASSLGFNQPQH

v_gene: TRBV6-5
j_gene: TRBJ1-3
CDR3aa: ASRSLGGNTIY

v_gene: TRBV6-6
j_gene: TRBJ2-7
CDR3aa: ASRRDRREPLSYEQY

v_gene: TRBV7-8
j_gene: TRBJ2-1
CDR3aa: ASSLAPDYNEQF

v_gene: TRBV10-3
j_gene: TRBJ2-3
CDR3aa: AISGRDRGIDTQY

v_gene: TRBV5-3
j_gene: TRBJ2-3
CDR3aa: ASSARLAGATGDTQD

v_gene: TRBV7-6
j_gene: TRBJ2-1
CDR3aa: ASSFSGGDEQF